This T cell receptor beta chain stems from a study of regulatory T cells in long-lasting Graves disease. Sample time point: persistent/refractory GD, antithyroid drugs over 5 years with positive TRAb. Extracted RNA from PBMCs served as the source of the TCR library. Germline CDR1 is MDHEN and CDR2 is SYDVKM. The trim removed 6 bases at V and 2 bases at J, leaving 5 bases unmatched. This CDR3 is built from 16 residues. Construction of the TCR beta libraries employed iRepertoire HTBI primers in conjunction with Arm-PCR of CDR3 regions. A single record per CDR3 protein comes from TCRdb applying MiXCR to the multiplex PCR reads. The table includes around 460,000 distinct CDR3 sequences, under 25% detected once.

The material sequenced was peripheral blood mononuclear cells (PBMCs), taken when the disease was refractory, from a patient treated with antithyroid drugs. This chain links TRBV28 with TRBJ2-6, with 9 bases matching TRBD1. The sequence was obtained from a female donor with Graves disease. In nucleotides, the CDR3 is TGTGCCAGCAGGGGACAGGGTACCCCTGGGGCCAACGTCCTGACTTTC. Encoded protein: CASRGQGTPGANVLTF. Full variable domain (outside the CDR3, taken from reference TRBV28 and TRBJ2-6): DVKVTQSSRYLVKRTGEKVFLECVQDMDHENMFWYRQDPGLGLRLIYFSYDVKMKEKGDIPEGYSVSREKKERFSLILESASTNQTSMYLCASRGQGTPGANVLTFGAGSRLTVL.